This TCR beta chain appears in the sequencing data of a study of cytomegalovirus exposure and HLA in healthy donors. A few counts support this clone. Both 60 Vbeta primers and 13 Jbeta primers went into the PCR. The method was immunoSEQ multiplex PCR; TCRdb's version includes in-frame clones alone and lacks a portion of them. The table records 120,000 to 150,000 clones, 9.4% of them present only once. The CDR3 spans 17 residues. CDR1 SGHNT and CDR2 YYREEE come from the germline V gene (reference sequence). V lost 4 bases and J lost 6; bases outside the gene matches: 8. The rearrangement links TRBV5-4 to TRBJ2-2; 14 bases map to TRBD2. This TCR derives from a male donor in good health and CMV-seronegative. The sample taken for sequencing was PBMCs. The CDR3 coding sequence is TGTGCCAGCAGCCCCCACGGGACTAGCGGGGGCGCCGGGGAGCTGTTTTTT. It specifies CASSPHGTSGGAGELFF.